This is a list of T cell receptor beta chains from one sample in a study of regulatory T cells in long-lasting Graves disease. TCRdb re-called the multiplex PCR reads with MiXCR, one entry per CDR3 protein. The sample records more than 300,000 distinct CDR3 sequences, around 15% being singletons. Sample: peripheral blood mononuclear cells (PBMCs), taken at new diagnosis, from a patient treated with antithyroid drugs. The source of these receptors is a female donor with Graves disease. Both conserved end residues are part of each CDR3. Fields, in order: V gene, D gene, clone size, J gene, CDR3 DNA, CDR3 protein. A D gene is named only where the DNA matches it firmly. Part of the rows lack a size; the others show once, few, many or a class for expanded clones.

V gene: TRBV3-1; D gene: NA; clone size: many; J gene: TRBJ1-3; CDR3 DNA: TGTGCCAGCAGCCAAGACTGGATTCCTGGAAACACCATATATTTT; CDR3 protein: CASSQDWIPGNTIYF
V gene: TRBV24-1; D gene: NA; clone size: many; J gene: TRBJ1-1; CDR3 DNA: TGTGCCACCAGTGCGGGGGAGGGCACTGAAGCTTTCTTT; CDR3 protein: CATSAGEGTEAFF
V gene: TRBV6-1; D gene: NA; clone size: many; J gene: TRBJ2-1; CDR3 DNA: TGTGCCAGCATTACGCAGGTTCTCGCCTACAATGAGCAGTTCTTC; CDR3 protein: CASITQVLAYNEQFF
V gene: TRBV7-2; D gene: TRBD1; clone size: many; J gene: TRBJ1-1; CDR3 DNA: TGTGCCAGCAGCCTGGGAACAACAGGGGGCCGGTTGAACACTGAAGCTTTCTTT; CDR3 protein: CASSLGTTGGRLNTEAFF
V gene: TRBV15; D gene: NA; clone size: many; J gene: TRBJ1-1; CDR3 DNA: TGTGCCACCAGCAGGGGTTGGTCCATGAACACTGAAGCTTTCTTT; CDR3 protein: CATSRGWSMNTEAFF
V gene: TRBV12-3/TRBV12-4; D gene: TRBD1; clone size: NA; J gene: TRBJ2-5; CDR3 DNA: TGTGCCAGCAGGGGCGGGACAGGGGTAGGAGAGACCCAGTACTTC; CDR3 protein: CASRGGTGVGETQYF
V gene: TRBV19; D gene: NA; clone size: few; J gene: TRBJ2-7; CDR3 DNA: TGTGCCAGTAGTGGGCAGGGTGCCTCCTACGAGCAGTACTTC; CDR3 protein: CASSGQGASYEQYF
V gene: TRBV6-1; D gene: NA; clone size: many; J gene: TRBJ1-2; CDR3 DNA: TGTGCCAGCAGTCGAAGCCGGGCCTTAAATGGCTACACCTTC; CDR3 protein: CASSRSRALNGYTF
V gene: TRBV7-2; D gene: NA; clone size: many; J gene: TRBJ2-7; CDR3 DNA: TGTGCCAGCAGCCCTTTCGGGGGTTCGGACGAGCAGTACTTC; CDR3 protein: CASSPFGGSDEQYF
V gene: TRBV11-2; D gene: NA; clone size: many; J gene: TRBJ2-3; CDR3 DNA: TGTGCCAGCAGCTACCGCGGGGCCGGAGGAACAGATACGCAGTATTTT; CDR3 protein: CASSYRGAGGTDTQYF